Listed here are 7 T cell receptor beta chains from one sample, sequenced in a study of CD8 T cells in Susac syndrome. The RNA input was about 0.45 to 1 ug, and it was reverse transcribed with random hexamers. TCRdb reprocessed the immunoSEQ multiplex PCR reads with MiXCR, giving one entry per CDR3 protein. The data contain about 26,000 distinct CDR3 sequences, roughly 94% of them singletons. The sequenced sample was CD8+ T cells from PBMCs. All receptors derive from a human donor in good health.

The gene calls are TRBV7-9 and TRBJ1-2; D is uncertain. The CDR3 length is 12 residues. Germline lookup yields CDR1 SEHNR and CDR2 FQNEAQ (reference sequence). V dropped 5 bases and J dropped 8 bases, with 12 bases sitting between them. The CDR3 sequence is CASSPPAGGYTF. CDR3 nucleotide sequence: TGTGCCAGCAGCCCACCCGCAGGAGGCTACACCTTC.

This chain uses TRBV7-6 with TRBJ2-3; D is unclear. In germline, CDR1 is SGHVS, CDR2 FNYEAQ. This CDR3 contains 13 residues. The V gene lost 4 bases and the J gene lost 1 base, with 6 bases spanning the gap. Here the CDR3 DNA reads TGTGCCAGCAGCTACGGAGGCACAGATACGCAGTATTTT. This gives the protein CASSYGGTDTQYF.

V usage is TRBV27 and J usage is TRBJ2-1, with 9 bases that match TRBD1. V lost 5 bases to trimming and J lost 7 bases; unmatched junction nucleotides: 6. The CDR3 extends over 14 amino acids. CDR1 and CDR2 (germline): MNHEY, SMNVEV (reference sequence). For the CDR3, the DNA is TGTGCCAGCAGTGACAAGACAGGGGGGAATGAGCAGTTCTTC. This translates into CASSDKTGGNEQFF.

CDR3 amino acids: CASSVVGHEGNTIYF. The DNA of the CDR3 is TGTGCCAGCAGCGTAGTCGGCCACGAAGGAAACACCATATATTTT. This chain links TRBV9 with TRBJ1-3; D ambiguous. Trimming cost V 0 bases and J 4 bases, with 11 bases left between them. The CDR3 covers 15 residues. Per the germline V gene, CDR1 is SGDLS and CDR2 is YYNGEE.

The J gene is TRBJ2-1, the V gene TRBV7-9; possibly TRBD2 for D (5 bases). Germline V CDR1 and CDR2: SEHNR, FQNEAQ (reference sequence). The CDR3 consists of 12 residues. Trimming removed 4 bases from V and 10 bases from J, with 11 bases in between. In DNA, the CDR3 is TGTGCCAGCAGCTCCCCGAGGGTCGAGCAGTTCTTC. Its translation is CASSSPRVEQFF.

J is TRBJ2-7 and V is TRBV5-1; D gene unclear. From germline, CDR1 is SGHRS and CDR2 YFSETQ. V lost 5 bases and J lost 0, with 9 bases in between. This CDR3 contains 13 residues. The chain's CDR3 is CASRPKSSYEQYF. CDR3 nucleotide sequence: TGCGCCAGCAGACCGAAGAGCTCCTACGAGCAGTACTTC.

In nucleotides, the CDR3 is TGTGCCAGTAGTATCACAGGGGCCGACTACAATGAGCAGTTCTTC. This translates into CASSITGADYNEQFF. The J gene is TRBJ2-1, the V gene TRBV19; 7 bases are shared with TRBD1. V lost 3 bases, J lost 3 bases, and 5 bases stayed unmatched. Germline V gene data show CDR1 as LNHDA and CDR2 as SQIVND (reference sequence). The CDR3 contains 15 residues. Supplemented by reference TRBV19 and TRBJ2-1, the full variable domain reads DGGITQSPKYLFRKEGQNVTLSCEQNLNHDAMYWYRQDPGQGLRLIYYSQIVNDFQKGDIAEGYSVSREKKESFPLTVTSAQKNPTAFYLCASSITGADYNEQFFGPGTRLTVL.